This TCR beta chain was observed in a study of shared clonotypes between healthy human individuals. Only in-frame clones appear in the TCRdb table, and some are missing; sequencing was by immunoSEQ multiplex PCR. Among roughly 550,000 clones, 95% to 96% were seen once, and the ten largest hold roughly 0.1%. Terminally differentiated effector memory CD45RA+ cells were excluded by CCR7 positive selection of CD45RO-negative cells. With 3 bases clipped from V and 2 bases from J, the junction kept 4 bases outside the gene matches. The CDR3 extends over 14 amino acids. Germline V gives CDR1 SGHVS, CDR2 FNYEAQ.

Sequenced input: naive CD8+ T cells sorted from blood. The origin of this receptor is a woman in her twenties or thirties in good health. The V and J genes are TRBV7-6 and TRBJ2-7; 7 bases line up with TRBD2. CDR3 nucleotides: TGTGCCAGCAGCTTGTCCAGCGGGACCTACGAGCAGTACTTC. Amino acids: CASSLSSGTYEQYF.